The next 30 T cell receptor beta chains were all read from a single sample in a study of blood T cells in healthy people across ages. A second PCR, run for about 7 to 11 cycles, used a sample-barcoded 5' primer plus a J-beta primer mix. TCRdb passed the 5' RACE reads through MiXCR, listing each CDR3 protein once. The table has some 790,000 distinct CDR3 sequences, 29% seen once. Sequenced sample: blood. The receptors originated from a woman older than 75 in good health.

The V gene is TRBV27, the J gene TRBJ1-5; D is uncertain. The CDR3 consists of 15 residues. Germline-derived CDR1 and CDR2 are MNHEY and SMNVEV (reference sequence). V was cut by 5 bases and J by 6 bases, with 17 bases left in between. CDR3 bases: TGTGCCAGCAGTCCGATCGGGGAAAACCTTCAGCCCCAGCATTTT. Translating gives CASSPIGENLQPQHF.

This clonotype has ten or more counts. This chain joins TRBV28 and TRBJ2-5, with unresolved D. Germline V gives CDR1 MDHEN, CDR2 SYDVKM. V lost 5 bases, J lost 2 bases, and 12 bases lay in between. This CDR3 is built from 14 residues. CDR3 DNA: TGTGCCAGCAGTCAGACCGGGTCTCAAGAGACCCAGTACTTC. This encodes CASSQTGSQETQYF.

On this clonotype: A much bigger clone sits one base away, suggesting this may be a read error. The chain links TRBV2 to TRBJ2-7, with 7 bases lining up with TRBD1. The junction had 15 bases not matched to a gene; V was cut back by 6 bases and J by 10 bases. The CDR3 is 14 residues long. Germline V gene sequence: CDR1 SNHLY, CDR2 FYNNEI. CDR3 nucleotide sequence: TGTGCCAGCAGCTCGGGACAGTTGGGGGAGACCCAGTACGTC. Translated: CASSSGQLGETQYV.

In its sample, this clonotype was seen many times. The CDR3 DNA reads as TGTGCCAGCAGTGCTAGTAGCACAGATACGCAGTATTTT. Encoded protein: CASSASSTDTQYF. The chain links TRBV2 to TRBJ2-3, with unresolved D. V gave up 4 bases and J gave up 0 bases, with 5 bases separating them. Germline CDR1 reads SNHLY; CDR2 reads FYNNEI. CDR3 length equals 13 residues. Full variable domain (missing parts from reference TRBV2 and TRBJ2-3): EPEVTQTPSHQVTQMGQEVILRCVPISNHLYFYWYRQILGQKVEFLVSFYNNEISEKSEIFDDQFSVERPDGSNFTLKIRSTKLEDSAMYFCASSASSTDTQYFGPGTRLTVL.

This clonotype appeared many times. V is TRBV6-2 or TRBV6-3 and J is TRBJ2-5, with 13 positions matching TRBD2. Looked up from germline, CDR1 is MNHEY and CDR2 is SVGEGT. The CDR3 runs to 16 residues. The V segment lost 7 bases and the J segment 1 base; nucleotides outside the gene matches: 6. The DNA for the CDR3 is TGTGCCAGCACCCCAACTAGCGGGGGGGGCCAAGAGACCCAGTACTTC. This gives the protein CASTPTSGGGQETQYF.

The chain is built from TRBV12-3 or TRBV12-4 and TRBJ1-1; D is undetermined. V lost 3 bases, J lost 4 bases, and 12 bases lay in between. This CDR3 has 14 residues. The CDR3 spells CASSFSGPGTEAFF. CDR3 DNA sequence: TGTGCCAGCAGTTTTTCTGGGCCGGGCACTGAAGCTTTCTTT.

This clonotype occurred many times. The CDR3 is CASTPTGLAVYNEQFF. The CDR3 nucleotides are TGTGCCAGCACGCCGACGGGACTAGCGGTATACAATGAGCAGTTCTTC. The V call is TRBV12-3 or TRBV12-4, the J call TRBJ2-1; 11 nucleotides line up with TRBD2. Trimming removed 7 bases from V and 4 bases from J; junction bases left unmatched: 9. The CDR3 is made up of 16 amino acids.

This clonotype appeared a single time. This may arise from a read error, as a much more abundant clone is one base away. The V call is TRBV20-1, the J call TRBJ2-3, with D hard to call. Trimming removed 4 bases at V and 1 base at J, with 3 bases between. The CDR3 has 11 residues. The germline V gene has CDR1 DFQATT and CDR2 SNEGSKA (reference sequence). The CDR3 sequence is CSANRTDTQYF. Here the CDR3 DNA reads TGCAGTGCTAACCGCACAGATACGCAGTATTTT.

This sequence joins TRBV5-1 and TRBJ2-6, with TRBD1 matching over 9 bases. V was pared by 3 bases and J by 0 bases, with 7 bases of the junction left unmatched. The CDR3 is 18 residues long. Looked up from germline, CDR1 is SGHRS and CDR2 is YFSETQ. The CDR3 DNA follows: TGCGCCAGCAGCTGGCGGGACAGGGACCACTCTGGGGCCAACGTCCTGACTTTC. This translates into CASSWRDRDHSGANVLTF. Variable domain in full (rest from reference TRBV5-1 and TRBJ2-6): KAGVTQTPRYLIKTRGQQVTLSCSPISGHRSVSWYQQTPGQGLQFLFEYFSETQRNKGNFPGRFSGRQFSNSRSEMNVSTLELGDSALYLCASSWRDRDHSGANVLTFGAGSRLTVL.

The chain carries TRBV30 and TRBJ1-2; D not resolved. This CDR3 is 11 amino acids long. Germline lookup yields CDR1 GTSNPN and CDR2 SVGIG (reference sequence). V was cut by 8 bases and J by 8 bases, with 15 bases left in between. In DNA, the CDR3 is TGTGCCGAAAAGACTCCGCCCGGCTACACCTTC. It codes for CAEKTPPGYTF.

On this clonotype itself: A read error is possible here, since a much larger clone lies one base away. The rearrangement uses TRBV2 and TRBJ1-2, with 12 bases aligning to TRBD1. Trimming removed 6 bases from V and 8 bases from J; junction bases left unmatched: 16. Germline CDR1 reads SNHLY; CDR2 reads FYNNEI. This CDR3 comprises 17 residues. The CDR3 region is CASRRPGQGADRDGYTF. CDR3 DNA: TGTGCCAGCAGGCGACCGGGACAGGGGGCGGATCGAGACGGCTACACCTTC.

The chain has TRBV3-1 and TRBJ1-6, with a tentative D call TRBD1 (5 bases). Germline assignment: CDR1 LGHDT and CDR2 YNNKEL (reference sequence). The CDR3 sequence is 16 residues long. Trimming took 1 base from V and 8 from J, leaving 15 bases between them. The chain's CDR3 is CASSQGGNRLYSPLHF. CDR3 bases: TGTGCCAGCAGCCAAGGGGGGAACAGGTTGTATTCACCCCTCCACTTT.

The chain combines TRBV11-2 with TRBJ2-5, with 7 nucleotides matching TRBD2. Trimming took 2 bases from V and 4 from J; bases not matched to a gene: 4. CDR1 is SGHAT and CDR2 is FQNNGV in the germline V gene. This CDR3 comprises 14 residues. The CDR3 protein is CASSLRGVRETQYF. The CDR3 nucleotides read TGTGCCAGCAGCTTACGGGGGGTCCGAGAGACCCAGTACTTC.

The chain has TRBV9 and TRBJ1-1; D is possibly TRBD1 (5 bases). The germline V gene has CDR1 SGDLS and CDR2 YYNGEE. The CDR3 spans 13 residues. Trimming stripped 2 bases from V and 8 bases from J, with 13 bases between. CDR3 sequence reads: CASSVEGMSEAFF. Here the CDR3 DNA reads TGTGCCAGCAGCGTGGAGGGGATGTCCGAAGCTTTCTTT.

At least ten counts were recorded for this clonotype. In DNA, the CDR3 is TGTGCCAGCAGCTCACAGGGTATCTCTTACGAGCAGTACTTC. Its protein is CASSSQGISYEQYF. The chain carries TRBV7-2 and TRBJ2-7; weak D call: TRBD1 (6 bases). Looked up from germline, CDR1 is SGHTA and CDR2 is FQGNSA. The CDR3 loop spans 14 amino acids. V lost 4 bases and J 4 bases, leaving 14 bases between the germline ends.

This clonotype was recorded many times. The chain is built from TRBV6-2 or TRBV6-3 and TRBJ2-7; TRBD2 matches 10 bases. Trimming cost V 8 bases and J 4 bases; bases outside gene matches: 11. CDR3 length: 15 amino acids. Germline loops: CDR1 MNHEY, CDR2 SVGEGT. DNA of the CDR3: TGTGCCAGCGCCGCCGGGACTAGCGAGATTTACGAGCAGTACTTC. It is translated as CASAAGTSEIYEQYF.

This clonotype was observed many times. This chain links TRBV3-1 with TRBJ1-2; D is uncertain. Germline CDR1 is LGHDT and CDR2 is YNNKEL (reference sequence). The CDR3 is 14 residues long. The germline V and J ends were trimmed by 0 bases and 4 bases, with 9 bases remaining between them. The CDR3 loop is CASSQDIGGYGYTF. CDR3 coding DNA: TGTGCCAGCAGCCAAGATATAGGCGGCTATGGCTACACCTTC.

The chain carries TRBV27 and TRBJ2-2; TRBD2 matches at 9 bases. The CDR3 contains 17 residues. The V gene end was trimmed by 5 bases and the J gene end by 0 bases; junction bases not matched to a gene: 7. Germline CDR1 MNHEY, CDR2 SMNVEV (reference sequence). CDR3 amino acids: CASSLIAGATNTGELFF. The CDR3, as DNA: TGTGCCAGCAGTCTCATAGCGGGGGCTACGAACACCGGGGAGCTGTTTTTT.

This sequence joins TRBV30 and TRBJ2-5, with TRBD1 as a possible D gene (6 bases). V dropped 0 bases and J dropped 2 bases, with 16 bases sitting between them. The V gene's germline CDR1 is GTSNPN and CDR2 SVGIG (reference sequence). The CDR3 runs to 16 residues. CDR3: CAWSVPGGRGQETQYF. CDR3 coding DNA: TGTGCCTGGAGTGTACCCGGTGGCAGGGGACAAGAGACCCAGTACTTC.

At least ten counts were recorded for this clonotype. The J gene is TRBJ2-6, the V gene TRBV20-1, with D uncertain. The V gene's germline CDR1 is DFQATT and CDR2 SNEGSKA (reference sequence). The CDR3 has 14 residues. Trimming took 5 bases from V and 1 from J, leaving 9 bases between them. The CDR3 reads CSAPLVSGANVLTF. CDR3 nucleotide sequence: TGCAGTGCTCCCTTGGTTTCTGGGGCCAACGTCCTGACTTTC.

Remarks on this clonotype: A much larger clone is a single base away; this may be a read error. V is TRBV6-2 or TRBV6-3 and J is TRBJ2-5, with 14 bases that match TRBD2. The ends lost 2 bases at V and 11 bases at J; junction bases unmatched: 13. The CDR3 runs 17 residues. CDR1 and CDR2 (germline): MNHEY, SVGEGT. CDR3 residues: CASSYLGTSGGPPEQYF. The CDR3 nucleotides read TGTGCCAGCAGTTACCTGGGGACTAGCGGGGGTCCACCGGAGCAGTACTTC.

Comment on this clonotype: Just one base apart from a much larger clone, this may be a read error. V usage is TRBV12-3 or TRBV12-4 and J usage is TRBJ1-2; TRBD1 agrees at 7 bases. The CDR3 covers 13 residues. CDR3 region: CASRLDRAYGHTF. In nucleotides, the CDR3 is TGTGCCAGCAGGCTCGACAGGGCATATGGCCACACCTTC.

Regarding this clonotype: This may arise from a read error, as a much more abundant clone is one base away. The rearrangement joins TRBV20-1 to TRBJ2-4; D ambiguous. In germline, CDR1 is DFQATT, CDR2 SNEGSKA (reference sequence). The CDR3 extends over 15 amino acids. Trimming stripped 7 bases from V and 1 base from J, with 17 bases between. CDR3 protein: CSVPGRASAKNIQYF. CDR3 bases: TGCAGTGTACCAGGACGAGCTTCGGCCAAAAACATTCAGTACTTC.

This chain links TRBV5-1 with TRBJ1-4; D gene unclear. The V end was cut by 3 bases, the J end by 0 bases, with 9 bases between. CDR3 length equals 15 residues. CDR1 SGHRS and CDR2 YFSETQ come from the germline V gene. Here the CDR3 reads CASSSPGATNEKLFF. The CDR3 nucleotides are TGCGCCAGCAGCTCCCCGGGTGCAACTAATGAAAAACTGTTTTTT.

Notes on this clonotype: It may be a read error: a sequence one base away is much more abundant. This chain links TRBV6-2 or TRBV6-3 with TRBJ2-1; perhaps D is TRBD1 or TRBD2 (6 bases each). The J call may be faulty, since TRBJ2-7 better matches the DNA end. This CDR3 region has 20 residues. The germline gives CDR1 MNHEY, CDR2 SVGEGT. This CDR3 reads CASTSIRGKTGTTSYNEQYF. CDR3 coding DNA: TGTGCCAGCACCTCCATCCGGGGGAAAACAGGGACGACCTCCTACAATGAGCAGTACTTC.

This clonotype has just a few counts. The chain combines TRBV20-1 with TRBJ2-7; 10 bases align to TRBD2. Germline V gives CDR1 DFQATT, CDR2 SNEGSKA (reference sequence). Trimming took 2 bases from V and 4 from J; bases not matched to a gene: 11. The CDR3 is made up of 16 amino acids. The CDR3 sequence: CSARMPSGGLIYEQYF. The CDR3, as DNA: TGCAGTGCTAGAATGCCTAGCGGGGGACTAATTTACGAGCAGTACTTC.

This clonotype was seen many times. The genes are TRBV18 and TRBJ2-1; 9 bases align to TRBD1. Germline-derived CDR1 and CDR2 are KGHSH and LQKENI. Trimming took 6 bases from V and 6 from J; bases not matched to a gene: 15. The CDR3 contains 17 residues. In DNA form, the CDR3 reads TGTGCCAGCTCCCTGAGCGTGGGACAGGGTTATGGCAATGAGCAGTTCTTC. Protein product: CASSLSVGQGYGNEQFF.

The chain combines TRBV25-1 with TRBJ2-1; D not certain. Germline lookup yields CDR1 MGHDK and CDR2 SYGVNS. V lost 4 bases to trimming and J lost 2 bases, with 9 bases between them. This CDR3 is 14 amino acids long. The CDR3 DNA follows: TGTGCCAGCAGTGGAGATTCGCCCTACAATGAGCAGTTCTTC. This gives the protein CASSGDSPYNEQFF.

The table lists this clonotype with many counts. The genes are TRBV5-5 and TRBJ2-1; 10 bases agree with TRBD1. The CDR3 runs 15 residues. Germline trimming cut 4 bases from V and 5 bases from J; bases unmatched to any gene: 6. Germline V gene data show CDR1 as SGHKS and CDR2 as YYEKEE (reference sequence). The CDR3 loop is CASSQGQGVDNEQFF. In DNA form, the CDR3 reads TGTGCCAGCAGCCAAGGACAGGGGGTCGACAATGAGCAGTTCTTC.

This clonotype was recorded a few times. The chain uses TRBV20-1 and TRBJ2-3; D perhaps matches TRBD2 (6 bases). The CDR3 extends over 12 amino acids. From germline, CDR1 is DFQATT and CDR2 SNEGSKA (reference sequence). Trimming pared 4 bases from V and 6 bases from J, leaving 11 bases between. The CDR3 protein is CSAIPGADTQYF. The CDR3 DNA reads TGCAGTGCTATCCCGGGAGCGGATACGCAGTATTTT.